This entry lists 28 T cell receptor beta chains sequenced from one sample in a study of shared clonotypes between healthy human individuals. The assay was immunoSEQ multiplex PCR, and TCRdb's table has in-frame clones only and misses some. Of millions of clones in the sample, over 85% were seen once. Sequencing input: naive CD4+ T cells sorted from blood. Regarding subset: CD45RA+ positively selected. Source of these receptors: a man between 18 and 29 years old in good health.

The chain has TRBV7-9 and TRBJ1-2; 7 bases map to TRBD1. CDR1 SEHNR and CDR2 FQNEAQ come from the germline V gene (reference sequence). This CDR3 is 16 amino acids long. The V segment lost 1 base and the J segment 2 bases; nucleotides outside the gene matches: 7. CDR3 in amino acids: CASSLESDRWNYGYTF. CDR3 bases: TGTGCCAGCAGCTTAGAGTCGGACAGGTGGAACTATGGCTACACCTTC.

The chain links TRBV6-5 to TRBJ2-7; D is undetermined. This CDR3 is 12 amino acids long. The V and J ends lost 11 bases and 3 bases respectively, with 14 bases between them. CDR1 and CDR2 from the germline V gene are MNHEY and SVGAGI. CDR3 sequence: CAVTGPNYEQYF. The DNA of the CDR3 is TGTGCCGTCACCGGCCCGAACTACGAGCAGTACTTC.

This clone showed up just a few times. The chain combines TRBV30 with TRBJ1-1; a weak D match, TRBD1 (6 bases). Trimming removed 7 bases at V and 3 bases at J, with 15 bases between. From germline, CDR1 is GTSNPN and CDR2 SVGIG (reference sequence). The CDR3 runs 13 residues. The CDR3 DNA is TGTGCCTTACAGGGTTGGGGGGACACTGAAGCTTTCTTT. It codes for CALQGWGDTEAFF.

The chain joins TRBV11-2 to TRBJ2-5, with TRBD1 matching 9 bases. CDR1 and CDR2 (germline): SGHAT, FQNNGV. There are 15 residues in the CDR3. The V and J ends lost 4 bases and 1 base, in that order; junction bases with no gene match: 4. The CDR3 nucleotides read TGTGCCAGCAGCTCCATACAGGGGGCCCAAGAGACCCAGTACTTC. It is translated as CASSSIQGAQETQYF.

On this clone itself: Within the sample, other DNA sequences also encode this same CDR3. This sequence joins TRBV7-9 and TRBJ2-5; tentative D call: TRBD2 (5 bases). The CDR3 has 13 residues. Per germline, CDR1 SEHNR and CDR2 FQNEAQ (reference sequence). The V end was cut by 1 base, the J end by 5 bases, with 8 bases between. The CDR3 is CASSLGGWETQYF. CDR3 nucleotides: TGTGCCAGCAGCTTAGGCGGGTGGGAGACCCAGTACTTC.

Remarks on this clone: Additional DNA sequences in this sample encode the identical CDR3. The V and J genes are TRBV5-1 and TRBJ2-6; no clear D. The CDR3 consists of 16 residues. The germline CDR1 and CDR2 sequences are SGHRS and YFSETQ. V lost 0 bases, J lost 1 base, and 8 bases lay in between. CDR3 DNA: TGCGCCAGCAGCTTGGCGACCGGGTCTGGGGCCAACGTCCTGACTTTC. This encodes CASSLATGSGANVLTF.

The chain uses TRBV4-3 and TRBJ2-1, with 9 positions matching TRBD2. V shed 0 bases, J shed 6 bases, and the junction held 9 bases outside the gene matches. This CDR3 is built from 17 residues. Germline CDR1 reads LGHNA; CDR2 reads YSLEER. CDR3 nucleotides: TGCGCCAGCAGCCAAGATCGGCTAGCGGGGAGGGGCAATGAGCAGTTCTTC. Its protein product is CASSQDRLAGRGNEQFF.

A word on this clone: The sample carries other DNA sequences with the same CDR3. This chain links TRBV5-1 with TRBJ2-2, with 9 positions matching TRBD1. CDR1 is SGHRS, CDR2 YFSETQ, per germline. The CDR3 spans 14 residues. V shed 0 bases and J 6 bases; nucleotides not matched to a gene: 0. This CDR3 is CASSLGQGAGELFF. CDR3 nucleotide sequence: TGCGCCAGCAGCTTGGGACAGGGGGCCGGGGAGCTGTTTTTT.

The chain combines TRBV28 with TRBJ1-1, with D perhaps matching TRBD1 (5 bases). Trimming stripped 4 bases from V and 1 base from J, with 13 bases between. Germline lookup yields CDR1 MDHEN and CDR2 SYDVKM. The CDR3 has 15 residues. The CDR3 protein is CASSSPGRANTEAFF. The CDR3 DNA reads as TGTGCCAGCAGTTCCCCCGGCAGGGCGAACACTGAAGCTTTCTTT.

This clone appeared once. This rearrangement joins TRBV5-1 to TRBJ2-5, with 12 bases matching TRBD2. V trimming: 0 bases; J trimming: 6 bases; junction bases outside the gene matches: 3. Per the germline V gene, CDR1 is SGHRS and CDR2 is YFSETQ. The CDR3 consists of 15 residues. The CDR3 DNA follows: TGCGCCAGCAGCTTGGGGACTAGCGGGATGAAGACCCAGTACTTC. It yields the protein CASSLGTSGMKTQYF.

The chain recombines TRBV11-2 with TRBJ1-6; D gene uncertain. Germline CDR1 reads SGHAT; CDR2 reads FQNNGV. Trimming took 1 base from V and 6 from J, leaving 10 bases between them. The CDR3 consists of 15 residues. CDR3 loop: CASSLVGGSNSPLHF. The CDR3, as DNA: TGTGCCAGCAGCTTAGTTGGTGGTAGTAATTCACCCCTCCACTTT.

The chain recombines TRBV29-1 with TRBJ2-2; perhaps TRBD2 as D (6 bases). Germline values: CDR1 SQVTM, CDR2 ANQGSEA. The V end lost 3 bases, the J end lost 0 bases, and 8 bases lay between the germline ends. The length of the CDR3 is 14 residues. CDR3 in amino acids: CSVDPGANTGELFF. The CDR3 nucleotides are TGCAGCGTTGATCCGGGGGCGAACACCGGGGAGCTGTTTTTT.

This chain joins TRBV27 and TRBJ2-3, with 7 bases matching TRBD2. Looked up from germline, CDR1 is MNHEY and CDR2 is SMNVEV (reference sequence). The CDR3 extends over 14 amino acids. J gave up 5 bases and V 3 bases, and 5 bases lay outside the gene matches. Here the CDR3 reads CASSLIASGDTQYF. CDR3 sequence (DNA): TGTGCCAGCAGTTTGATCGCTAGCGGAGATACGCAGTATTTT.

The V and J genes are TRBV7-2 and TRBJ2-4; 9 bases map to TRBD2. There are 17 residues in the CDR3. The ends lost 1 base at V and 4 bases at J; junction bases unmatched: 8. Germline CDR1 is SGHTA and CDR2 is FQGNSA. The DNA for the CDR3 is TGTGCCAGCAGCTTAGGGAGGGGCCTAGCGGGAAAAAACATTCAGTACTTC. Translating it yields CASSLGRGLAGKNIQYF.

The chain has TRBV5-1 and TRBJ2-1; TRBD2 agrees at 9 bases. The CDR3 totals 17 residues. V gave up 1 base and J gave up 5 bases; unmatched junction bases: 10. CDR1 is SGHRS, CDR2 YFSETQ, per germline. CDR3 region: CASSLSAGGTVNNEQFF. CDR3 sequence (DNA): TGCGCCAGCAGCTTGTCAGCGGGAGGTACTGTTAACAATGAGCAGTTCTTC.

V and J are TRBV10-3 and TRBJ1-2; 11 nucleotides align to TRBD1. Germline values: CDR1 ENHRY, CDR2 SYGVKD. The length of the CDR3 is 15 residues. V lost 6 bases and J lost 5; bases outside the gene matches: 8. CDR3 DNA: TGTGCCATCAGCCCTCAGGGACAGGGGGTTTATGGCTACACCTTC. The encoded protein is CAISPQGQGVYGYTF.

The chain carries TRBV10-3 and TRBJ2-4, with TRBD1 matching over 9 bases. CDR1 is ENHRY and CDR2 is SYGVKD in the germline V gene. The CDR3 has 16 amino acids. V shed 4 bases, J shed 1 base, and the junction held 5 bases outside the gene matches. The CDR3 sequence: CAISGTGDGAKNIQYF. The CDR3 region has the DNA TGTGCCATCAGTGGGACAGGGGACGGGGCCAAAAACATTCAGTACTTC.

The CDR3 region is CASSPPEVYGYTF. Here the CDR3 DNA reads TGTGCCAGCAGCCCCCCAGAGGTCTATGGCTACACCTTC. The chain has TRBV9 and TRBJ1-2; no reliable D call. Germline V gives CDR1 SGDLS, CDR2 YYNGEE. V was clipped by 4 bases and J by 4 bases, with 11 bases between them. There are 13 residues in the CDR3.

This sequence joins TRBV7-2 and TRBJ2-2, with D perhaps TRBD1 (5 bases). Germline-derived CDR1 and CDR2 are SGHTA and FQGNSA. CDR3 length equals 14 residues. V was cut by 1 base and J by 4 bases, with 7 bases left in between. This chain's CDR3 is CASSLGQLTGELFF. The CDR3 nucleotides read TGTGCCAGCAGCTTAGGACAGCTCACCGGGGAGCTGTTTTTT.

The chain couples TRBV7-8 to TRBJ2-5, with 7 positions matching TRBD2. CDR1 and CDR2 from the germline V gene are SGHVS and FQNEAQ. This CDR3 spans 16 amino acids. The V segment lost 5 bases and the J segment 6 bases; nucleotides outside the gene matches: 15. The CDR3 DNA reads TGTGCCAGCAGCCCGGCCAGCGGGGCTCTGCCAAAGACCCAGTACTTC. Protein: CASSPASGALPKTQYF.

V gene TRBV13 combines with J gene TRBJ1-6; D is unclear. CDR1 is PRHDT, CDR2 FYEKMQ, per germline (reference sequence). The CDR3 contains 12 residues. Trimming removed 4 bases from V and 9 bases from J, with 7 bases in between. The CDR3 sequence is CASSSWPSPLHF. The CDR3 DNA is TGTGCCAGCAGCTCCTGGCCTTCACCCCTCCACTTT.

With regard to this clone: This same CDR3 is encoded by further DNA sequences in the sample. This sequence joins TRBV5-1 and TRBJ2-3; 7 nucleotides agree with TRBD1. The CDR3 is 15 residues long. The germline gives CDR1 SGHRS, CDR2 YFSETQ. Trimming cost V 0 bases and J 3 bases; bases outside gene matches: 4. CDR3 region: CASSLEGQITDTQYF. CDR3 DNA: TGCGCCAGCAGCTTGGAGGGACAGATTACAGATACGCAGTATTTT.

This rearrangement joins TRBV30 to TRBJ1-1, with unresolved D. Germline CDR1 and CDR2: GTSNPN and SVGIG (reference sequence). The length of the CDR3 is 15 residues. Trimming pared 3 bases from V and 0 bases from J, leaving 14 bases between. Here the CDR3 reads CAWRTTLKVNTEAFF. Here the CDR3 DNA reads TGTGCCTGGAGGACCACCCTGAAGGTGAACACTGAAGCTTTCTTT.

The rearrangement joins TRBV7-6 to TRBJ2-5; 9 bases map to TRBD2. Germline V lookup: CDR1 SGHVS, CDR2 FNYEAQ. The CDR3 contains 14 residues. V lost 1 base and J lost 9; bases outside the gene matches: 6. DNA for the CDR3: TGTGCCAGCAGCTTAGAGGCGGGAGGGCCGGCCCAGTACTTC. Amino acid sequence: CASSLEAGGPAQYF.

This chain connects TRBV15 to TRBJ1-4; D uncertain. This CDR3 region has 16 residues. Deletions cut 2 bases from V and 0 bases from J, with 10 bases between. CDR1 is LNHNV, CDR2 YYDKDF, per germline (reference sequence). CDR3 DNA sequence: TGTGCCACCAGCAGACGACGGGTGCCAACTAATGAAAAACTGTTTTTT. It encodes CATSRRRVPTNEKLFF.

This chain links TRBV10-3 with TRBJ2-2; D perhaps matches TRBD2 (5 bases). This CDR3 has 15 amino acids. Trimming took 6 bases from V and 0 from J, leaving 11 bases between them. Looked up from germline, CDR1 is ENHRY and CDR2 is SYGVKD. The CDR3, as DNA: TGTGCCATCAGCATTGGGAGATCGAACACCGGGGAGCTGTTTTTT. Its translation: CAISIGRSNTGELFF.

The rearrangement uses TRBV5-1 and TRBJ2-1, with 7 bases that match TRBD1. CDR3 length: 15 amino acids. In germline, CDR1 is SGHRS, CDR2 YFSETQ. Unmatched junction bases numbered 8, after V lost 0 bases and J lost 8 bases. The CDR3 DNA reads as TGCGCCAGCAGCTTGGCGGGCAGGGGGAACGATGAGCAGTTCTTC. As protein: CASSLAGRGNDEQFF.

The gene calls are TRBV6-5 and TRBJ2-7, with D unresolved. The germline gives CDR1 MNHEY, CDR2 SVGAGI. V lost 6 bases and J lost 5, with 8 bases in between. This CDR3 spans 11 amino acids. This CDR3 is CASRQRNEQYF. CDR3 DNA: TGTGCCAGCAGGCAGAGAAACGAGCAGTACTTC.